These 19 T cell receptor beta chains were sequenced from one sample in a study of cytomegalovirus exposure and HLA in healthy donors. TCRdb keeps only in-frame clones here, not all; method: immunoSEQ multiplex PCR. The data show 130,000 to 150,000 clones, approximately 90% seen once. Material: PBMCs. These TCRs come from a woman younger than 45 in good health and CMV-seropositive.

The CDR3 sequence is CASTPGQGNTEAFF. The CDR3 DNA follows: TGTGCCAGCACCCCGGGACAGGGGAACACTGAAGCTTTCTTT. The chain carries TRBV19 and TRBJ1-1; 9 nucleotides agree with TRBD1. Germline V lookup: CDR1 LNHDA, CDR2 SQIVND (reference sequence). The V segment lost 9 bases and the J segment 1 base; nucleotides outside the gene matches: 6. This CDR3 has 14 amino acids.

This clone appeared a single time. The chain combines TRBV23-1 with TRBJ2-5, with D perhaps TRBD1 (5 bases). TRBV23-1 is assigned to the ORF class and has an uncertain function. The CDR3 has 16 amino acids. V was trimmed by 4 bases and J by 5 bases, leaving 20 bases between them. This chain's CDR3 is CASSRIRTRSCETQYF. The CDR3 region has the DNA TGCGCCAGCAGTCGAATCAGGACAAGATCATGCGAGACCCAGTACTTC.

This chain links TRBV5-4 with TRBJ2-7, with TRBD1 matching 9 bases. Germline CDR1 is SGHNT and CDR2 is YYREEE (reference sequence). The length of the CDR3 is 15 residues. Trimming removed 3 bases from V and 4 bases from J; junction bases left unmatched: 8. CDR3 in DNA: TGTGCCAGCAGCTCAGGGGGACAGGGAGTTTACGAGCAGTACTTC. Amino acid sequence: CASSSGGQGVYEQYF.

CDR3 amino acids: CASSVYGNTGELFF. The CDR3 nucleotides read TGTGCCAGCAGTGTATACGGGAACACCGGGGAGCTGTTTTTT. The chain uses TRBV6-5 and TRBJ2-2; D is ambiguous. Trimming cost V 5 bases and J 1 base, with 8 bases left between them. CDR1 is MNHEY and CDR2 is SVGAGI in the germline V gene. The CDR3 loop spans 14 amino acids.

CDR3 bases: TGTGCCAGCAGTGAATCGCCAGGGAACACTGAAGCTTTCTTT. It translates to CASSESPGNTEAFF. The rearrangement uses TRBV2 and TRBJ1-1; D is unresolved. Looked up from germline, CDR1 is SNHLY and CDR2 is FYNNEI. V lost 2 bases and J 1 base, leaving 8 bases between the germline ends. The CDR3 extends over 14 amino acids.

CDR3 in DNA: TGTGCCAGCAGCTCCTTTGGACTAGCGGGAGTAGCGAACACCGGGGAGCTGTTTTTT. Translation: CASSSFGLAGVANTGELFF. V usage is TRBV7-8 and J usage is TRBJ2-2; 13 bases agree with TRBD2. After removal of 4 bases from V and 0 bases from J, the junction contained 8 bases not matched to a gene. The germline V gene encodes CDR1 SGHVS and CDR2 FQNEAQ. The length of the CDR3 is 19 residues.

CDR3 region: CASRTGTGHADTQYF. As DNA, the CDR3 is TGTGCCAGCAGGACCGGGACAGGGCACGCAGATACGCAGTATTTT. The rearrangement joins TRBV6-1 to TRBJ2-3; 9 bases agree with TRBD1. In germline, CDR1 is MNHNS, CDR2 SASEGT. V lost 6 bases to trimming and J lost 4 bases; unmatched junction nucleotides: 8. The CDR3 consists of 15 residues.

This chain uses TRBV7-2 with TRBJ2-1; 7 bases align to TRBD1. Germline-derived CDR1 and CDR2 are SGHTA and FQGNSA. The CDR3 contains 15 residues. J was trimmed by 0 bases and V by 5 bases; bases with no gene match: 4. CDR3 sequence reads: CASSPGTASYNEQFF. The CDR3 DNA reads TGTGCCAGCAGCCCGGGGACAGCCTCCTACAATGAGCAGTTCTTC.

The V gene is TRBV9, the J gene TRBJ1-2; TRBD1 matches at 7 bases. V lost 3 bases to trimming and J lost 7 bases; unmatched junction nucleotides: 18. CDR1 and CDR2 (germline): SGDLS, YYNGEE. The CDR3 contains 17 residues. The CDR3 nucleotides read TGTGCCAGCAGCGGACAACAGGGGCGCTCGGGTTACGGTGGCTACACCTTC. This sequence encodes CASSGQQGRSGYGGYTF.

The chain employs TRBV28 and TRBJ1-6, with D possibly TRBD1 on 5 matching bases. CDR3 length equals 15 residues. The germline CDR1 and CDR2 sequences are MDHEN and SYDVKM. Trimming cost V 1 base and J 8 bases, with 12 bases left between them. The DNA for the CDR3 is TGTGCCAGCAGTTTATACAGGTGGCAGGATTCACCCCTCCACTTT. It translates to CASSLYRWQDSPLHF.

This clone appeared a few times. This sequence joins TRBV11-2 and TRBJ2-7, with 12 bases lining up with TRBD2. The CDR3 totals 19 residues. Trimming removed 5 bases from V and 5 bases from J; junction bases left unmatched: 19. CDR1 and CDR2 (germline): SGHAT, FQNNGV. In DNA form, the CDR3 reads TGTGCCAGCAGCCCAAGGGTCGGACTAGCGGGACGGCGTTGGAACGAGCAGTACTTC. Translation gives CASSPRVGLAGRRWNEQYF.

The chain recombines TRBV6-5 with TRBJ2-3, with TRBD1 matching over 11 bases. Per germline, CDR1 MNHEY and CDR2 SVGAGI. With 10 bases clipped from V and 5 bases from J, the junction kept 5 bases outside the gene matches. CDR3 length: 13 residues. The CDR3: CATSGQGGDTQYF. The CDR3 DNA reads TGTGCCACTTCGGGACAGGGGGGAGATACGCAGTATTTT.

CDR3 sequence (DNA): TGTGCCAGCAGCCTAAGGAAACTATCCCCCTACGAGCAGTACTTC. Protein product: CASSLRKLSPYEQYF. V is TRBV11-2 and J is TRBJ2-7, with D unresolved. CDR3 length equals 15 residues. The germline V and J ends were trimmed by 5 bases and 2 bases, with 16 bases remaining between them. Germline V lookup: CDR1 SGHAT, CDR2 FQNNGV.

The chain couples TRBV6-1 to TRBJ1-1; D is possibly TRBD1 (6 bases). V was cut by 3 bases and J by 7 bases, with 21 bases left in between. CDR3 length equals 16 residues. Germline CDR1 is MNHNS and CDR2 is SASEGT. This CDR3 reads CASSDASGGAGGEAFF. The CDR3 DNA follows: TGTGCCAGCAGTGACGCGAGCGGGGGCGCGGGTGGTGAAGCTTTCTTT.

The V gene is TRBV10-3, the J gene TRBJ2-7; tentative D call: TRBD2 (5 bases). Germline assignment: CDR1 ENHRY and CDR2 SYGVKD. This CDR3 has 13 residues. V lost 2 bases to trimming and J lost 6 bases, with 11 bases between them. The CDR3 sequence: CAISENSGLEQYF. The CDR3 nucleotides are TGTGCCATCAGTGAGAACAGCGGTCTCGAGCAGTACTTC.

This chain uses TRBV5-1 with TRBJ1-3, with D possibly matching TRBD1 (5 bases). The CDR3 extends over 16 amino acids. Per germline, CDR1 SGHRS and CDR2 YFSETQ. V lost 4 bases and J 0 bases, leaving 14 bases between the germline ends. In nucleotides, the CDR3 is TGCGCCAGCAGCCCAGACGTGACAGTCTCTGGAAACACCATATATTTT. Its translation is CASSPDVTVSGNTIYF.

The chain links TRBV7-9 to TRBJ2-7; 7 nucleotides agree with TRBD1. V shed 5 bases and J 5 bases; nucleotides not matched to a gene: 6. The CDR3 consists of 13 residues. Germline V gene data show CDR1 as SEHNR and CDR2 as FQNEAQ (reference sequence). The DNA for the CDR3 is TGTGCCAGCAGCGCAGACAGGGAACACGAGCAGTACTTC. This codes for CASSADREHEQYF.

The chain links TRBV10-2 to TRBJ1-5, with a possible D match to TRBD1 (6 bases). V dropped 5 bases and J dropped 6 bases, with 14 bases sitting between them. This CDR3 has 14 residues. Per germline, CDR1 WSHSY and CDR2 SAAADI. CDR3 bases: TGCGCCAGCAGTAGGAGCCGGGGGGCTCAGCCCCAGCATTTT. It codes for CASSRSRGAQPQHF.

The rearrangement joins TRBV4-1 to TRBJ1-4; D ambiguous. Looked up from germline, CDR1 is MGHRA and CDR2 is YSYEKL. V shed 0 bases and J shed 3 bases, with 8 bases lying between them. This CDR3 has 15 residues. The CDR3 DNA is TGCGCCAGCAGCCAAGATCGGGGATCTAATGAAAAACTGTTTTTT. This gives the protein CASSQDRGSNEKLFF.